This T cell receptor (beta chain) was sequenced in a study of control samples from healthy donors and cancer patients. The CDR3 sequence is 12 residues long. V was clipped by 3 bases and J by 9 bases; unmatched bases: 1. Libraries were prepared by immunoSEQ multiplex PCR; TCRdb keeps only in-frame clonotypes and omits some of them. The sample carries about 130,000 clones, 70% to 90% recorded once. The chain couples TRBV12-3 or TRBV12-4 to TRBJ2-1; TRBD1 matches 8 bases. This TCR was sampled from a man between 50 and 59 years old in good health. The sequenced material came from blood. The CDR3 here is CASSLTGVEQFF. The DNA of the CDR3 is TGTGCCAGCAGTTTGACAGGGGTTGAGCAGTTCTTC.